This T cell receptor (beta chain) comes out of a study of blood T cell repertoires in COVID-19. Turning to the study itself: Sources were T cells, B-cell-depleted T cells, or PBMCs; the material itself was cDNA or gDNA.

TCRdb's copy holds only in-frame clones and misses some; the assay was immunoSEQ multiplex PCR. The repertoire includes 80,000 to 100,000 clones, roughly 80% of them detected once, and about 4% sits in the top ten. Germline CDR1 reads LNHDA; CDR2 reads SQIVND (reference sequence). V gave up 5 bases and J gave up 7 bases; unmatched junction bases: 9. The CDR3 covers 15 residues. The chain has TRBV19 and TRBJ1-5; 9 positions agree with TRBD1. Sequencing was performed on peripheral blood. The TCR originated in a man in his 60s with acute or convalescent COVID-19. CDR3 residues: CASSSQGAGVQPQHF. The CDR3 DNA reads TGTGCCAGTAGTTCACAGGGGGCGGGCGTCCAGCCCCAGCATTTT.